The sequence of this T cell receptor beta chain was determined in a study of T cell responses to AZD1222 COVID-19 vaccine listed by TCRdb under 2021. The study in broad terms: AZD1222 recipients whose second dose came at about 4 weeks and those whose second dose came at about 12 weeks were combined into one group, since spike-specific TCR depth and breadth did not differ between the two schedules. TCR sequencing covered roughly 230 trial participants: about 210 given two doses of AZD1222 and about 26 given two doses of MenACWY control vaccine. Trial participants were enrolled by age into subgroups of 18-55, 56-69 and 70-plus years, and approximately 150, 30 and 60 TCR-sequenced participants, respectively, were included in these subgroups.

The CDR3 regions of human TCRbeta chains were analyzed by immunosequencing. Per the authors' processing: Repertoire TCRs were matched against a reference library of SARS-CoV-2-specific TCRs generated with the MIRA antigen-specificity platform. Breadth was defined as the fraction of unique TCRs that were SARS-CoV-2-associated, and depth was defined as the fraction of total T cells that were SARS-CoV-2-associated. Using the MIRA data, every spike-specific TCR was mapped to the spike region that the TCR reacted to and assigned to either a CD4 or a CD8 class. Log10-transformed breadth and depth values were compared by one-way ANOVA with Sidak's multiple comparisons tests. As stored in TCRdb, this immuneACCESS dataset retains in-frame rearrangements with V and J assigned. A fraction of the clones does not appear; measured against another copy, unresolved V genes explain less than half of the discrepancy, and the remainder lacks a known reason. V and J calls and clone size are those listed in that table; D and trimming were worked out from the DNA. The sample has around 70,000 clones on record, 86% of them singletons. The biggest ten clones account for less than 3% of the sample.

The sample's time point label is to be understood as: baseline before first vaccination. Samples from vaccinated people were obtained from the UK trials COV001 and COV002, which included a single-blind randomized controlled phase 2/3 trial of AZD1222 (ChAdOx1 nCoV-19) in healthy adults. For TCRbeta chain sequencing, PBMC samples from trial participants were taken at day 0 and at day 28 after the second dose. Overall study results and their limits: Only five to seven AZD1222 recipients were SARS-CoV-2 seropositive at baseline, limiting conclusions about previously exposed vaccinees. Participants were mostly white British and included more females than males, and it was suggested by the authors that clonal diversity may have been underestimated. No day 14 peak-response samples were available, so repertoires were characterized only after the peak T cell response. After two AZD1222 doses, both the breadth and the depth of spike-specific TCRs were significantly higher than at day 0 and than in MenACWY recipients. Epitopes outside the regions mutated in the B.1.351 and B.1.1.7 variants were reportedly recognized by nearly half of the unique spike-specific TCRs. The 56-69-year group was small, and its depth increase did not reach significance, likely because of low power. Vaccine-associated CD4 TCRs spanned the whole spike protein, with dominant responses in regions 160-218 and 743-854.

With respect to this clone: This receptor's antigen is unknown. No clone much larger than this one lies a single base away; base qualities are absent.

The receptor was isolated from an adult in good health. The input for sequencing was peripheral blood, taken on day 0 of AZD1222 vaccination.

The CDR3 region has the sequence CASTWDRMNTEAFF. The bases read TGTGCCAGCACGTGGGACAGGATGAACACTGAAGCTTTCTTT. The V gene is TRBV2 and the J gene is TRBJ1-1, with 8 central nucleotides matching TRBD1. Unmatched junction bases come to 4, with V trimmed by 7 bases and J by 0 bases. Looking up the germline V gene yields CDR1 SNHLY and CDR2 FYNNEI. Spanning cysteine to phenylalanine, the CDR3 consists of 14 amino acids. Solely the CDR3 DNA is kept, with 42 bases framed from the first base. Full variable domain (CDR3 extended with the reference TRBV2 and TRBJ1-1 proteins): EPEVTQTPSHQVTQMGQEVILRCVPISNHLYFYWYRQILGQKVEFLVSFYNNEISEKSEIFDDQFSVERPDGSNFTLKIRSTKLEDSAMYFCASTWDRMNTEAFFGQGTRLTVV.